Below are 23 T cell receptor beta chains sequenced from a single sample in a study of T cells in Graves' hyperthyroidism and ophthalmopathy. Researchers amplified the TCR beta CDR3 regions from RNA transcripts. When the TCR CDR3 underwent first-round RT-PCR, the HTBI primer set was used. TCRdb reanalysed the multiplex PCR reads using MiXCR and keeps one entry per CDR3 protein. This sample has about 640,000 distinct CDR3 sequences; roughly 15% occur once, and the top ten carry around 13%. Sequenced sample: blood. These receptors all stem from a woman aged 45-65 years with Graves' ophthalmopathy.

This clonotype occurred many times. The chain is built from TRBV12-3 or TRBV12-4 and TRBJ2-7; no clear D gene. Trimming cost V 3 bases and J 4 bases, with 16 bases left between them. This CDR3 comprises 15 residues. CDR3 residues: CASSLTTRRTYEQYF. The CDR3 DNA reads TGTGCCAGCAGTTTGACAACCCGACGGACGTACGAGCAGTACTTC.

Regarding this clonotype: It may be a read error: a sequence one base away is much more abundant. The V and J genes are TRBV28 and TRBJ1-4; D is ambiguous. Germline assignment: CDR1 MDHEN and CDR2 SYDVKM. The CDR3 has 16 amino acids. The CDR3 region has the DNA TGTGCCAGCAGTTTTGGTGCAGGATCAGATAATGAAGAACTGTTTTTT. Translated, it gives CASSFGAGSDNEELFF.

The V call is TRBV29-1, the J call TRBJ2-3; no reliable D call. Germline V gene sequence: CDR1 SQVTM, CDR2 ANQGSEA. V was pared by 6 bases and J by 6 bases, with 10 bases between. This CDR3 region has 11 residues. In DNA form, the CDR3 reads TGCAGCGTCCCCACTGGGGATACGCAGTATTTT. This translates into CSVPTGDTQYF.

CDR3 nucleotide sequence: TGCAGCGCACTAGCGGGAACGGTAGAGACCCAGTACTTC. The encoded protein is CSALAGTVETQYF. The chain employs TRBV29-1 and TRBJ2-5; TRBD2 matches at 10 bases. Per germline, CDR1 SQVTM and CDR2 ANQGSEA. Trimming removed 7 bases from V and 4 bases from J; junction bases left unmatched: 6. The CDR3 is 13 residues long.

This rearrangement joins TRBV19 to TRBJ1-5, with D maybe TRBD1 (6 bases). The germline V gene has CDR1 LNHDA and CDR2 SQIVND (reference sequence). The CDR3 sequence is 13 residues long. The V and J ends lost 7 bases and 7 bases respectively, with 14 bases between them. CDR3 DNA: TGTGCCAGTACAAGGGGGGCGGAGCAGCCCCAGCATTTT. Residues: CASTRGAEQPQHF.

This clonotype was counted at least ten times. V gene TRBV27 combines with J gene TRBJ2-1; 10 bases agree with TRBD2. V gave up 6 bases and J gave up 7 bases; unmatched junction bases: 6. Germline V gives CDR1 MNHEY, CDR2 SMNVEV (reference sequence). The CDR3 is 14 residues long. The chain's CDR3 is CASRRTSGYNEQFF. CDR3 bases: TGTGCCAGCAGACGGACTAGCGGTTATAATGAGCAGTTCTTC.

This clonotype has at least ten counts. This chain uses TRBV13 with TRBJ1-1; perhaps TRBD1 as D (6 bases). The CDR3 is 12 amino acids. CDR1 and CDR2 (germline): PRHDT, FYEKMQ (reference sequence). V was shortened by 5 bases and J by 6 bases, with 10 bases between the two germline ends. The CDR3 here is CASSRQGPEAFF. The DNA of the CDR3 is TGTGCCAGCAGCCGCCAGGGGCCTGAAGCTTTCTTT.

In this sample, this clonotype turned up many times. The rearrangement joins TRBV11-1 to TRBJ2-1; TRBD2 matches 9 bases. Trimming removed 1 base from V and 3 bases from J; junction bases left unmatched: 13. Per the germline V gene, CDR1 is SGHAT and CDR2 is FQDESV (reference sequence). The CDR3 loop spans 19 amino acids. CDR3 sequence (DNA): TGTGCCAGCAGCTTAGGTGTTTTTTTAGCGGGAGCTAGCTACAATGAGCAGTTCTTC. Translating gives CASSLGVFLAGASYNEQFF.

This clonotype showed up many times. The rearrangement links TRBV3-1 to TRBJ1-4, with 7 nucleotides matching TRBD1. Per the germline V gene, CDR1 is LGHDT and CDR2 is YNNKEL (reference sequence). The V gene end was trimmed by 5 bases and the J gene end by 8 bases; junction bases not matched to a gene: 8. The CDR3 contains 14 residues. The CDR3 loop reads CASSNRQGGEKLFF. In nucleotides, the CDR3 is TGTGCCAGCAGCAACCGACAGGGAGGAGAAAAACTGTTTTTT. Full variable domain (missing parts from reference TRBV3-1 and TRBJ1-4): DTAVSQTPKYLVTQMGNDKSIKCEQNLGHDTMYWYKQDSKKFLKIMFSYNNKELIINETVPNRFSPKSPDKAHLNLHINSLELGDSAVYFCASSNRQGGEKLFFGSGTQLSVL.

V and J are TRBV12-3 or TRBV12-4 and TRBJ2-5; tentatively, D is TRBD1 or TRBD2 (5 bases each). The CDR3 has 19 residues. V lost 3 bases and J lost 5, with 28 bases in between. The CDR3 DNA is TGTGCCAGCAGTTTGAAAGCGGCCTGGTGGGACCTGGTAGAGGAGACCCAGTACTTC. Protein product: CASSLKAAWWDLVEETQYF.

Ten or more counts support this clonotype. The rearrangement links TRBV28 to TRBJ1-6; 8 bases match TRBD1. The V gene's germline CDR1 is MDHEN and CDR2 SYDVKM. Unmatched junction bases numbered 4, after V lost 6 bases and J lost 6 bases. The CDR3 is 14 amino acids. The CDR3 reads CASSFGQGNSPLHF. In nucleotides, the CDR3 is TGTGCCAGCAGCTTCGGACAGGGTAATTCACCCCTCCACTTT.

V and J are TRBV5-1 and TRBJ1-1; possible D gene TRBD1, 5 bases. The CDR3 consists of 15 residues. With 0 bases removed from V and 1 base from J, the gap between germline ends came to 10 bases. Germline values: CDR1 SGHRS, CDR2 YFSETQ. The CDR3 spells CASSLGDGQNTEAFF. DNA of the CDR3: TGCGCCAGCAGCTTGGGGGACGGTCAGAACACTGAAGCTTTCTTT. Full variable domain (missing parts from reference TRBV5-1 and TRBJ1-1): KAGVTQTPRYLIKTRGQQVTLSCSPISGHRSVSWYQQTPGQGLQFLFEYFSETQRNKGNFPGRFSGRQFSNSRSEMNVSTLELGDSALYLCASSLGDGQNTEAFFGQGTRLTVV.

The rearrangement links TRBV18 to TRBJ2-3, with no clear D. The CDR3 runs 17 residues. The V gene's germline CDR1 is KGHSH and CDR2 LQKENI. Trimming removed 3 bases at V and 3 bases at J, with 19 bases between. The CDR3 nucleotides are TGTGCCAGCTCACCCCTCTTATCGGTCCTGGGGACAGATACGCAGTATTTT. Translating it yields CASSPLLSVLGTDTQYF.

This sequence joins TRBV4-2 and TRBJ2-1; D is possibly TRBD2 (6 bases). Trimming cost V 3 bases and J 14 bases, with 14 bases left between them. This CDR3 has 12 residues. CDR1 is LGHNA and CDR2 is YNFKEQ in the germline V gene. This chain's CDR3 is CASSQGGYSKFF. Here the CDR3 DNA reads TGTGCCAGCAGCCAGGGGGGATATTCGAAGTTCTTC.

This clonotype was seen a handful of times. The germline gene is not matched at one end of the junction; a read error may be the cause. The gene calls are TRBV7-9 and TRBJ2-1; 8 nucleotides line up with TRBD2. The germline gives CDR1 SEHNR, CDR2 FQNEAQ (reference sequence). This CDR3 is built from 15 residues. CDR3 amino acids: CANSLLAEKHNEQFF. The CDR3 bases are TGTGCCAACAGCTTACTAGCGGAGAAACACAATGAGCAGTTCTTC.

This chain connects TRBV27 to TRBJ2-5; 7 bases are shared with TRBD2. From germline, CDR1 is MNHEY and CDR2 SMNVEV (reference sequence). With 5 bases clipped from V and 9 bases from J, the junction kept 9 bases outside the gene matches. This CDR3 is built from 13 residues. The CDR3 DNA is TGTGCCAGCAGTCCCTCTAGTGGGGGGGCCCAGTACTTC. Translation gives CASSPSSGGAQYF.

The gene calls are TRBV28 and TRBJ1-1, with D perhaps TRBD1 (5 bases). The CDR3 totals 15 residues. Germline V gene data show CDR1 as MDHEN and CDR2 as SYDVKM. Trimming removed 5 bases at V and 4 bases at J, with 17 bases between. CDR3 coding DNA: TGTGCCAGCAGTACACCCGAGTGGGGCATCACTGAAGCTTTCTTT. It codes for CASSTPEWGITEAFF.

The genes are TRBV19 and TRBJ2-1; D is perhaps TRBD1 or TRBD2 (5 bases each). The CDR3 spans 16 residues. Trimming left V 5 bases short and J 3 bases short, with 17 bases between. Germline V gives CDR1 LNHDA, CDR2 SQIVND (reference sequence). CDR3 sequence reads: CASSPTGTLRYNEQFF. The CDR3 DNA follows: TGTGCCAGTAGTCCCACCGGGACCCTGCGCTACAATGAGCAGTTCTTC.

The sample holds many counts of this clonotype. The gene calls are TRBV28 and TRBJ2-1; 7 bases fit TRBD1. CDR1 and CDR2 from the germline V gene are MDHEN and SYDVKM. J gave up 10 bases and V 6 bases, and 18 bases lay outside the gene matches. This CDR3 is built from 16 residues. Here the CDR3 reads CASSLPGQPMGWEQFF. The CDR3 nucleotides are TGTGCCAGCAGCCTACCGGGACAGCCGATGGGATGGGAGCAGTTCTTC.

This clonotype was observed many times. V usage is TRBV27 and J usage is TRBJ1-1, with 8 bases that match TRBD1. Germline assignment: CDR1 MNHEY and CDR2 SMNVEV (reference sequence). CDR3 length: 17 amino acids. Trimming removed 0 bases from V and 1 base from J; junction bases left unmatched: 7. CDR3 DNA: TGTGCCAGCAGTTTATCGCCCCAGGGGGCTCCGAACACTGAAGCTTTCTTT. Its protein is CASSLSPQGAPNTEAFF.

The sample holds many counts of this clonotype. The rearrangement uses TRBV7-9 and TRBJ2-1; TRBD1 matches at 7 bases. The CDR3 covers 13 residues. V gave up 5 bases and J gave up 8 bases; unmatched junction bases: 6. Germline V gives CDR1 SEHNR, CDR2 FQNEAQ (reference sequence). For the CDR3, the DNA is TGTGCCAGCAGCAGAACAGGGGCCCATGAGCAGTTCTTC. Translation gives CASSRTGAHEQFF.

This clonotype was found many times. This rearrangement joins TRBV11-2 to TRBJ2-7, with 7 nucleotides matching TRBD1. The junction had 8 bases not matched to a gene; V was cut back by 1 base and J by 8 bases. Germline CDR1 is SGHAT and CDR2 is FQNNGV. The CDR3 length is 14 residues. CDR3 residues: CASSLVRQGWKQYF. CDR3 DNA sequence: TGTGCCAGCAGCTTAGTGCGACAGGGATGGAAGCAGTACTTC.

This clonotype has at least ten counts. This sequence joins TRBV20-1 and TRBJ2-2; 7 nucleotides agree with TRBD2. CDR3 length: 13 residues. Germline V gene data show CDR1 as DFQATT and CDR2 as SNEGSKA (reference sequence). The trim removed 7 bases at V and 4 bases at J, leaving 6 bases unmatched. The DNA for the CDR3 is TGCAGTGTGGGGGGGAGCGGCACCGGGGAGCTGTTTTTT. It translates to CSVGGSGTGELFF.